The rows below give T cell receptor beta chains drawn from one sample of a study of blood T cells in healthy people across ages. From the 5' RACE reads, TCRdb called clonotypes with MiXCR, one entry per CDR3 protein. The sample records approximately 490,000 distinct CDR3 sequences, less than 25% being singletons. This sample was shared with a second study, whose subject was T cells of mothers and their children.

Sequencing input: blood. The receptors derive from a boy aged 5-17 years in good health. Each CDR3 is given with its conserved first and last residue. D genes are given only for firm matches. Rows may omit the clone size; those that give it use once, few, many or a size class.

d_call clone_size j_call cdr3_length v_call cdr3_nt cdr3_aa
NA few TRBJ2-7 15 TRBV2 TGTGCCAGCAGTGAACTCCGGGACGGCACCTACGAGCAGTACTTC CASSELRDGTYEQYF
NA few TRBJ2-7 14 TRBV4-3 TGCGCCAGCAGCCAAGGGAGGGGTTGGGACGAGCAGTACTTC CASSQGRGWDEQYF
NA NA TRBJ2-7 12 TRBV28 TGTGCCAGCAGGGCCCCCCCCTACGAGCAGTACTTC CASRAPPYEQYF
NA few TRBJ2-7 12 TRBV6-6 TGTGCCAGCGCCCCCCCAGGGGTCGAGCAGTACTTC CASAPPGVEQYF
NA NA TRBJ2-3 14 TRBV29-1 TGCAGCGTTGTGAAGGCAGGGCATTTGGATACGCAGTATTTT CSVVKAGHLDTQYF
NA NA TRBJ2-1 14 TRBV2 TGTGCCAGCAGCGACAGTAGAACCTACAATGAGCAGTTCTTC CASSDSRTYNEQFF
NA few TRBJ2-7 15 TRBV7-9 TGTGCCAGCAGCTTAGCGGTGGGTTCAATCGACGAGCAGTACTTC CASSLAVGSIDEQYF
TRBD2 few TRBJ2-3 16 TRBV28 TGTGCCAGCAGTGGGCCGATGGCGGGAGCCACAGATACGCAGTATTTT CASSGPMAGATDTQYF
TRBD2 few TRBJ2-1 15 TRBV28 TGTGCCAGCAGTTCAGATGGACTAGCGAACAATGAGCAGTTCTTC CASSSDGLANNEQFF
NA few TRBJ2-1 18 TRBV7-2 TGTGCCAGCAGCTTAGCCTGGTCGGCCAGGTCCAGATACAATGAGCAGTTCTTC CASSLAWSARSRYNEQFF
NA many TRBJ1-2 15 TRBV13 TGTGCCAGCAGCTTAGAATCAGGACAGATCCATGGCTACACCTTC CASSLESGQIHGYTF
NA NA TRBJ1-5 15 TRBV7-2 TGTGCCAGCAGCTTAGCAGGGGCGGGAATTCAGCCCCAGCATTTT CASSLAGAGIQPQHF
NA NA TRBJ2-3 16 TRBV5-1 TGCGCCAGCAGCATCGAAGACAGTAGGAGCACAGATACGCAGTATTTT CASSIEDSRSTDTQYF
TRBD2 many TRBJ2-5 14 TRBV28 TGTGCCAGCAGCCCCTCTAGCGGGAGGGAGACCCAGTACTTC CASSPSSGRETQYF
NA NA TRBJ2-7 14 TRBV21-1 TGTGCCAGCAGCAAAGTAGCAGGCTCCTACGAGCAGTACTTC CASSKVAGSYEQYF
TRBD1 NA TRBJ1-4 13 TRBV28 TGTGCCAGCGTAACAGGGGGCCGTGAAAAACTGTTTTTT CASVTGGREKLFF
NA NA TRBJ1-1 14 TRBV30 TGTGCCTGGAGCCTGGACTTAATTAACACTGAAGCTTTCTTT CAWSLDLINTEAFF
NA many TRBJ1-2 16 TRBV24-1 TGTGCCACCAGTGATTCCAGGTGGGGGTCTAACTATGGCTACACCTTC CATSDSRWGSNYGYTF
TRBD2 NA TRBJ2-5 14 TRBV7-9 TGTGCCAGCAGCCCGCACGGGGGGGAAAAGACCCAGTACTTC CASSPHGGEKTQYF
NA NA TRBJ2-5 14 TRBV12-5 TGTGCTAGTGGTTTGGGGCAGGGGATGGAGACCCAGTACTTC CASGLGQGMETQYF
NA NA TRBJ2-2 15 TRBV6-2/TRBV6-3 TGTGCCAGCATCGAGACAGACAGGTGGTCCGGGGAGCTGTTTTTT CASIETDRWSGELFF
NA NA TRBJ2-2 15 TRBV10-1 TGCGCCAGCAAGGCAGGGGGGCTTGGAACCGGGGAGCTGTTTTTT CASKAGGLGTGELFF
NA NA TRBJ1-2 13 TRBV7-2 TGTGCCAGCAGTTCCAATATCGGCGGCGGCTACACCTTC CASSSNIGGGYTF
TRBD1 NA TRBJ2-1 15 TRBV6-6 TGTGCCAGCAGCTCAGCAGGACAGGGCCTAAATGAGCAGTTCTTC CASSSAGQGLNEQFF
TRBD1 NA TRBJ2-3 15 TRBV18 TGTGCCAGCTCACCGGGACAGGCCAGCACAGATACGCAGTATTTT CASSPGQASTDTQYF
NA NA TRBJ1-4 13 TRBV6-5 TGTGCCAGCAGTTACTCGACTCGGGGGAAACTGTTTTTT CASSYSTRGKLFF
NA NA TRBJ2-4 15 TRBV18 TGTGCCAGCTCACCACAGGCGGCAGCCAAAAACATTCAGTACTTC CASSPQAAAKNIQYF
TRBD2 NA TRBJ2-1 17 TRBV20-1 TGCAGTGCTACTGATTGGACTAGATCTGATACTAGCAATGAGCAGTTCTTC CSATDWTRSDTSNEQFF
NA few TRBJ2-1 17 TRBV7-9 TGTGCCAGCAGCTCGCTAGGGGGTCGGAGCCTAGGTGATGAGCAGTTCTTC CASSSLGGRSLGDEQFF
TRBD2 few TRBJ2-3 16 TRBV7-9 TGTGCCAGCAGCTTAGCTCGCGGGGGGGCCACAGATACGCAGTATTTT CASSLARGGATDTQYF
NA NA TRBJ1-2 14 TRBV6-2/TRBV6-3 TGTGCCAGCAATAGCGGGGGGAGAGCCTATGGCTACACCTTC CASNSGGRAYGYTF
TRBD1 NA TRBJ1-1 12 TRBV18 TGTGCCAGCGACAGGGATGGCACTGAAGCTTTCTTT CASDRDGTEAFF
NA NA TRBJ1-1 16 TRBV10-3 TGTGCCACCTTAAACCGGGACAAAGAAATGAACACTGAAGCTTTCTTT CATLNRDKEMNTEAFF
NA many TRBJ2-7 11 TRBV29-1 TGCAGCGTTGAGGCGGGGAACGAGCAGTACTTC CSVEAGNEQYF
NA few TRBJ2-4 16 TRBV7-2 TGTGCCAGCAGCCCCCGGGGCGATCTAGCCAAAAACATTCAGTACTTC CASSPRGDLAKNIQYF
TRBD1 NA TRBJ1-4 15 TRBV7-2 TGTGCCGGCACCTTACGACAGGGGGCCGGTGAAAAACTGTTTTTT CAGTLRQGAGEKLFF
TRBD2 NA TRBJ2-7 17 TRBV20-1 TGCAGTGCTTCCTGGGATAAGTGGACTAGTACCTCCTACGAGCAGTACTTC CSASWDKWTSTSYEQYF
TRBD2 few TRBJ2-5 17 TRBV9 TGTGCCAGCAGCGTAGGATCCCCCGCTAGCGGGAAAGAGACCCAGTACTTC CASSVGSPASGKETQYF
NA NA TRBJ1-1 16 TRBV29-1 TGCAGCGTTGAAGGGTACAGCCTCGAGCCTGTCACTGAAGCTTTCTTT CSVEGYSLEPVTEAFF
NA NA TRBJ1-4 16 TRBV9 TGTGCCAGCAGCGCGACAGCCTCTGGGGCTAATGAAAAACTGTTTTTT CASSATASGANEKLFF
NA few TRBJ2-3 14 TRBV28 TGTGCCAGCAGTTGGCGGCAGGGGGGAGATACGCAGTATTTT CASSWRQGGDTQYF
NA NA TRBJ2-1 15 TRBV7-9 TGTGCCAGCAGCTTAGATCCTAGCGTAATCAATGAGCAGTTCTTC CASSLDPSVINEQFF
TRBD1 NA TRBJ1-1 15 TRBV27 TGTGCCAGCAACCTGGACAGGGGTTTGGGCACTGAAGCTTTCTTT CASNLDRGLGTEAFF
TRBD1 NA TRBJ2-1 14 TRBV11-2 TGTGCCAGCACCCTGATCAGGGGGAGCAATGAGCAGTTCTTC CASTLIRGSNEQFF
NA few TRBJ2-1 15 TRBV7-9 TGTGCCAGCAGCTTAGTAAAGAGCTCCTACAATGAGCAGTTCTTC CASSLVKSSYNEQFF
TRBD1 few TRBJ2-7 15 TRBV7-9 TGTGCCAGCAGCTTTGAGACAGGGCCCTTGGGCGAGCAGTACTTC CASSFETGPLGEQYF
NA NA TRBJ2-7 15 TRBV7-6 TGTGCCAGCAGCCCTCGTATGGGGACCGTCTACGAGCAGTACTTC CASSPRMGTVYEQYF
NA once TRBJ2-1 15 TRBV28 TGTGCCAGCATGAGGCGGCCACACTCCTACAATGAGCAGTTCTTC CASMRRPHSYNEQFF
NA NA TRBJ1-3 15 TRBV6-1 TGTGCCAGCAGTGCCGGTCGACAGGCTGGAAACACCATATATTTT CASSAGRQAGNTIYF
TRBD2 NA TRBJ2-3 15 TRBV4-3 TGCGCCAGCAGCGCTCTGGGCGGGGGTTCAGATACGCAGTATTTT CASSALGGGSDTQYF
NA NA TRBJ2-3 16 TRBV4-3 TGCGCCAGCAGCCAAGATCGCTCGGGAATCACAGATACGCAGTATTTT CASSQDRSGITDTQYF
TRBD2 many TRBJ2-5 17 TRBV20-1 TGCAGTGCCAACGCCGGGACTAGCGGGAGAGGGCTAAAGACCCAGTACTTC CSANAGTSGRGLKTQYF
TRBD2 NA TRBJ2-3 22 TRBV11-2 TGTGCCAGCAGCTTCCCATTAACCGTAGTCGATTATGGCGGGGGGCGCACAGATACGCAGTATTTT CASSFPLTVVDYGGGRTDTQYF
NA few TRBJ2-2 12 TRBV28 TGTGCCAGCACCGAGGACTCTCTCGAGCTGTTTTTT CASTEDSLELFF
TRBD2 few TRBJ2-2 18 TRBV9 TGTGCCAGCAGCGACCCAACGACTAGCGGGAGATCTACCGGGGAGCTGTTTTTT CASSDPTTSGRSTGELFF
NA NA TRBJ1-2 15 TRBV15 TGTGCCACCAGCAGAGATCGGGCTTGGGGCTATGGCTACACCTTC CATSRDRAWGYGYTF
TRBD2 NA TRBJ2-7 14 TRBV27 TGTGCCAGGGGGTTTAGCGGGAGAGGCTACGAGCAGTACTTC CARGFSGRGYEQYF
NA few TRBJ2-7 13 TRBV5-1 TGCGCCAGCAGCCCCGGACTAAACTACGAGCAGTACTTC CASSPGLNYEQYF
TRBD1 once TRBJ2-1 15 TRBV28 TGTGCCAGCAGCCCTGGTACGACAGGGATTCCCGAGCAGTCCTTC CASSPGTTGIPEQSF